This T cell receptor (beta chain) emerged from a study of blood T cell repertoires in COVID-19. Study-wide context: COVID-19 samples, acute and convalescent, were from the United States, Italy and Spain. Nucleic acid was either cDNA or gDNA, and it came from T cells, B-cell-depleted T cells, or PBMCs.

Authors' analysis steps: Researchers report that nucleated cell counts were estimated from reference gene primer amplification. Assay used: immunoSEQ multiplex PCR; TCRdb lists only in-frame clones, some missing. The DNA gave D and trimming, while V, J and clone size come from that table. The table lists about 200,000 clones, about nine tenths of them singletons. CDR1 MNHNY and CDR2 SVGAGI come from the germline V gene (reference sequence). V lost 5 bases and J lost 5; bases outside the gene matches: 2. This CDR3 is 12 amino acids long. The chain links TRBV6-6 to TRBJ1-1; 7 bases align to TRBD1. The specimen was peripheral blood. The sequence derives from a man in his 60s who had recovered from COVID-19. CDR3 nucleotides: TGTGCCAGCAGTCACAGGGGAACTGAAGCTTTCTTT. Its protein product is CASSHRGTEAFF.